This T cell receptor beta chain is from a study of memory CD4+ T cells and cytomegalovirus serostatus. Germline V gives CDR1 MNHNY, CDR2 SVGAGI (reference sequence). The CDR3 is made up of 14 amino acids. With 8 bases removed from V and 4 bases from J, the gap between germline ends came to 17 bases. Single viable CD3+CD4+CD8-CD45RO+ cells were sorted as the memory CD4+ T cells. Sequencing used immunoSEQ multiplex PCR; TCRdb keeps in-frame clones, though not all of them. Seen here are around 76,000 clones, around 80% observed once, and the top ten hold 2.6%. Whole-study results and caveats: Median bootstrapped AUC for CMV status was roughly 0.95 originally, less than 0.92 US-trained. 67 of 164 known CMV-associated TCRbeta sequences appeared in CD4+ memory.

In the case of this clone: The antigen is undetermined.

Sequenced sample: memory CD4+ T cells from blood. J is TRBJ1-2 and V is TRBV6-6, with TRBD1 as a possible D gene (6 bases). The clonotype comes from an adult in good health and CMV-seropositive. DNA for the CDR3: TGTGCCAGCTCTGGGGGCGGGAGGATCTATGGCTACACCTTC. Residues: CASSGGGRIYGYTF.